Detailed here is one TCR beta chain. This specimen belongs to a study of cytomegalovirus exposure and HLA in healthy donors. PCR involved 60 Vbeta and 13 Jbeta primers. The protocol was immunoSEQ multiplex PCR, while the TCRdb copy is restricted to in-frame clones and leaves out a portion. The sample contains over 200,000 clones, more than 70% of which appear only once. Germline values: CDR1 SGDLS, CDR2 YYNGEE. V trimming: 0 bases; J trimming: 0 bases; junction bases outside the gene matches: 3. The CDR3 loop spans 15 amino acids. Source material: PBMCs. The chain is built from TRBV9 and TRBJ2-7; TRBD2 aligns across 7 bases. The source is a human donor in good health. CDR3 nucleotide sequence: TGTGCCAGCAGCGTAGTCGCGGGAGCCTCCTACGAGCAGTACTTC. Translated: CASSVVAGASYEQYF. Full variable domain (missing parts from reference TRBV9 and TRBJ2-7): DSGVTQTPKHLITATGQRVTLRCSPRSGDLSVYWYQQSLDQGLQFLIQYYNGEERAKGNILERFSAQQFPDLHSELNLSSLELGDSALYFCASSVVAGASYEQYFGPGTRLTVT.